The source of this T cell receptor (beta chain) is a study of blood T cell repertoires in COVID-19. Looking at the study overall: Material from acute and convalescent COVID-19 was sourced from the United States, Italy and Spain.

All enrollees were about 18 to 89 years old and from 24 US areas. In the original processing: Amplification of reference gene primers provided the estimated nucleated cell counts. Repertoires were generated with immunoSEQ multiplex PCR, while TCRdb's copy carries only in-frame clones and drops some. D and trimming were read from the DNA, whereas the V and J calls and clone size are those reported in that table. Of a few hundred thousand clones listed, roughly 90% are singletons. The ends lost 1 base at V and 2 bases at J; junction bases unmatched: 7. Germline V gene data show CDR1 as SEHNR and CDR2 as FQNEAQ (reference sequence). The CDR3 contains 18 residues.

The chain links TRBV7-9 to TRBJ2-6, with 8 bases identical to TRBD2. The specimen was PBMCs or T cells enriched from blood (not recorded which). This TCR was sampled from a woman in her late teens or twenties with acute COVID-19. The DNA of the CDR3 is TGTGCCAGCAGCTTAGGGACGGGAGGGCCAGCTGGGGCCAACGTCCTGACTTTC. Translated: CASSLGTGGPAGANVLTF.